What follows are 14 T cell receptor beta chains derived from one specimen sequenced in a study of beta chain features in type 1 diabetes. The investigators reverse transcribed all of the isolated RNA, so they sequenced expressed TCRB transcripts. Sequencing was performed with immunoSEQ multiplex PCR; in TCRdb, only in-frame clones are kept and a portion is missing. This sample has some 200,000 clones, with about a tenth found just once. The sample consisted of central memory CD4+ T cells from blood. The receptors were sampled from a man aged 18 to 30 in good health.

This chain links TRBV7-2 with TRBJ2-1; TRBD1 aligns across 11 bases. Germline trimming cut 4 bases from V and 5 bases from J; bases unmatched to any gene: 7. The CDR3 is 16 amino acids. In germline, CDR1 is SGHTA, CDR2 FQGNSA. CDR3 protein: CASSYARDRGDNEQFF. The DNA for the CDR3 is TGTGCCAGCAGCTATGCCCGGGACAGGGGGGACAATGAGCAGTTCTTC. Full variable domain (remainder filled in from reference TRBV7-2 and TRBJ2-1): GAGVSQSPSNKVTEKGKDVELRCDPISGHTALYWYRQSLGQGLEFLIYFQGNSAPDKSGLPSDRFSAERTGGSVSTLTIQRTQQEDSAVYLCASSYARDRGDNEQFFGPGTRLTVL.

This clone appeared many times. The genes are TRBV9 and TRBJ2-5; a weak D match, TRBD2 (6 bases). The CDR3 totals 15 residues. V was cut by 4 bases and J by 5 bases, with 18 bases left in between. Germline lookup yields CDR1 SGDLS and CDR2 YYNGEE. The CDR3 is CASSSGTSSAETQYF. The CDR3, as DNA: TGTGCCAGCAGCTCCGGGACTTCGAGTGCGGAGACCCAGTACTTC.

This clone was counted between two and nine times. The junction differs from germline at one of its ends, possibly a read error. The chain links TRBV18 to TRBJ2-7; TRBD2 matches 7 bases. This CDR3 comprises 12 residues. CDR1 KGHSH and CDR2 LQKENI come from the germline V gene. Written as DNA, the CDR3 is TGTGCCAGCTCACCACGGCTAGCGGAGCCCTATTTC. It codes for CASSPRLAEPYF.

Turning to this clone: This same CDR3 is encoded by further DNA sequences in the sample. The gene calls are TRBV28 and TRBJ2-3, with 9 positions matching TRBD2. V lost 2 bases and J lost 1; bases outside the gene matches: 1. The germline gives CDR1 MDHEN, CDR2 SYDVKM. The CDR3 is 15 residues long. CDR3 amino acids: CASSLAGGGTDTQYF. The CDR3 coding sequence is TGTGCCAGCAGTTTAGCGGGGGGGGGCACAGATACGCAGTATTTT.

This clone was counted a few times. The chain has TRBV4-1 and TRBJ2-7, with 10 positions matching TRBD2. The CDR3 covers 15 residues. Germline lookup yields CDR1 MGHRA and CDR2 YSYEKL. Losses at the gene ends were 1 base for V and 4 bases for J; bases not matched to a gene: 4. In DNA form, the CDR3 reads TGCGCCAGCAGCCAAGGGAATAGCGGGAGGTACGAGCAGTACTTC. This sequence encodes CASSQGNSGRYEQYF.

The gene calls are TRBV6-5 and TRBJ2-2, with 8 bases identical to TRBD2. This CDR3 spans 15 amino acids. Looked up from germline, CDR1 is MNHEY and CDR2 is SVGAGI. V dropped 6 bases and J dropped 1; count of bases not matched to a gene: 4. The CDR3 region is CASSRAGENTGELFF. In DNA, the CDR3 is TGTGCCAGCAGCCGAGCGGGGGAGAACACCGGGGAGCTGTTTTTT.

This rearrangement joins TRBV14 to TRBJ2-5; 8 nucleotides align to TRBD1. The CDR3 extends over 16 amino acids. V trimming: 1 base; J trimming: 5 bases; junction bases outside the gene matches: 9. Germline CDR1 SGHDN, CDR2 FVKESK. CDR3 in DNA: TGTGCCAGCAGCCAAGTAAGGACAGGGTTTGCGGAGACCCAGTACTTC. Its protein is CASSQVRTGFAETQYF.

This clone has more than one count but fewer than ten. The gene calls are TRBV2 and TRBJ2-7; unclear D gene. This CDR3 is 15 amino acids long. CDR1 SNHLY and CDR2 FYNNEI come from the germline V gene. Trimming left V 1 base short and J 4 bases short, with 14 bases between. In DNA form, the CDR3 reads TGTGCCAGCAGTGAAGGGCGACCAGACACTTACGAGCAGTACTTC. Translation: CASSEGRPDTYEQYF.

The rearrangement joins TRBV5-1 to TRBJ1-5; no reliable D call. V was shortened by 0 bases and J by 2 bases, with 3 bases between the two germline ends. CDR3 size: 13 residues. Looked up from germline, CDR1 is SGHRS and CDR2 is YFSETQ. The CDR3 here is CASSLAGNQPQHF. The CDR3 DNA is TGCGCCAGCAGCTTGGCCGGCAATCAGCCCCAGCATTTT. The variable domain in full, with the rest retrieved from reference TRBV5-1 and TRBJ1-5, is KAGVTQTPRYLIKTRGQQVTLSCSPISGHRSVSWYQQTPGQGLQFLFEYFSETQRNKGNFPGRFSGRQFSNSRSEMNVSTLELGDSALYLCASSLAGNQPQHFGDGTRLSIL.

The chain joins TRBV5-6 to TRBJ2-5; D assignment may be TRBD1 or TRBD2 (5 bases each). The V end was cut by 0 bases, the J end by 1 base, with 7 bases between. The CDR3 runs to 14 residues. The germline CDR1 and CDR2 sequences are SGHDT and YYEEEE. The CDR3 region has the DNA TGTGCCAGCAGCTTGGCGAGGGGCCAAGAGACCCAGTACTTC. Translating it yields CASSLARGQETQYF.

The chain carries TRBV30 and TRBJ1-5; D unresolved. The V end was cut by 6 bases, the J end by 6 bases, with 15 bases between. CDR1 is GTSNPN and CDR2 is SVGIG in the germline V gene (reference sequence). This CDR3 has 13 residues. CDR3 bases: TGTGCCTGCGGGAGGGAGGGAGGTCAGCCCCAGCATTTT. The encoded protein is CACGREGGQPQHF.

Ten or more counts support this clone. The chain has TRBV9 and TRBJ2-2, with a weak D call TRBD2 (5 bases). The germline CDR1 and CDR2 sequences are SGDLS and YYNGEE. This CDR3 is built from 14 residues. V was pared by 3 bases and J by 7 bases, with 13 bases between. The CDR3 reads CASSARLYDGELFF. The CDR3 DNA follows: TGTGCCAGCAGCGCTCGACTATACGACGGGGAGCTGTTTTTT.

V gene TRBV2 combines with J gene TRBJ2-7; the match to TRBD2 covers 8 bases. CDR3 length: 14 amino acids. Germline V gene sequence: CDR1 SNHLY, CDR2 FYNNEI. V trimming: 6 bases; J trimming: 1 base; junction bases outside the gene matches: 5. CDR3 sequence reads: CASSPTSASYEQYF. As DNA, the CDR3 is TGTGCCAGCAGCCCGACTAGCGCGTCCTACGAGCAGTACTTC.

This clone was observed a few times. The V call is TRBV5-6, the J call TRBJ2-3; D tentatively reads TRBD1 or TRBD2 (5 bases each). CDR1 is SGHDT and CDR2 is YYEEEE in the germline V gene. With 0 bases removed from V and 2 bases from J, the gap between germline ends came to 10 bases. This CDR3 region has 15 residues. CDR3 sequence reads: CASSLVPGTTDTQYF. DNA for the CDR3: TGTGCCAGCAGCTTGGTTCCAGGGACCACAGATACGCAGTATTTT.